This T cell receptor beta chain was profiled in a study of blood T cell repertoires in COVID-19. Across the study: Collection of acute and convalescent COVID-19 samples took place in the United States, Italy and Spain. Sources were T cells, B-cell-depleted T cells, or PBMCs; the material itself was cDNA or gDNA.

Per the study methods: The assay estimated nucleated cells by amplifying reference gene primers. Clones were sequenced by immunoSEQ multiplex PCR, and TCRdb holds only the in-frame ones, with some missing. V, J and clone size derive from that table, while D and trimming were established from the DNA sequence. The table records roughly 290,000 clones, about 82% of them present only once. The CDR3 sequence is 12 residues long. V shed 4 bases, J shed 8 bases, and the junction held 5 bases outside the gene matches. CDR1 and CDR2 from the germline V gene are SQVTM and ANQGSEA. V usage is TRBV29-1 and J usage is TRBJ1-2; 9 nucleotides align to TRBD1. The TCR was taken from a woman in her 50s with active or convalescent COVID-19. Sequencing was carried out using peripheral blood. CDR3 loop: CSVAGQGRGYTF. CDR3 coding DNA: TGCAGCGTTGCCGGACAGGGGCGAGGCTACACCTTC. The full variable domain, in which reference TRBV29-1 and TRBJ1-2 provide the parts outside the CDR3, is SAVISQKPSRDICQRGTSLTIQCQVDSQVTMMFWYRQQPGQSLTLIATANQGSEATYESGFVIDKFPISRPNLTFSTLTVSNMSPEDSSIYLCSVAGQGRGYTFGSGTRLTVV.